The clone carrying this TCR beta chain is a singleton in its sample. Original processing methods: Quantification of nucleated cells was approximated via reference gene primer amplification. Using immunoSEQ multiplex PCR, the repertoire was profiled, and TCRdb retains in-frame clones only, with some absent. V, J and clone size are those of that table, while D and trimming were read from the DNA. This sample carries approximately 90,000 clones, 75% to 85% of them seen once, and the ten largest clones take about 19%. This entry comes from a study of blood T cell repertoires in COVID-19. Overall study: Researchers got acute and convalescent COVID-19 samples from the United States, Italy and Spain. T cells, B-cell-depleted T cells, or PBMCs provided the cDNA or gDNA that served as material.

Looked up from germline, CDR1 is KGHSH and CDR2 is LQKENI. Trimming took 5 bases from V and 2 from J; bases not matched to a gene: 4. The CDR3 has 14 residues. This TCR was sampled from a woman of 80 years or more with acute or convalescent COVID-19. This chain uses TRBV18 with TRBJ2-3, with TRBD2 matching over 7 bases. Source material: peripheral blood. The CDR3 nucleotides read TGTGCCAGCTCATTGAGCGGGAACACAGATACGCAGTATTTT. Its translation is CASSLSGNTDTQYF. The variable domain in full, completed from reference TRBV18 and TRBJ2-3, reads NAGVMQNPRHLVRRRGQEARLRCSPMKGHSHVYWYRQLPEEGLKFMVYLQKENIIDESGMPKERFSAEFPKEGPSILRIQQVVRGDSAAYFCASSLSGNTDTQYFGPGTRLTVL.